This T cell receptor beta chain stems from a study of cytotoxic CD8 clonotypes in ibrutinib-treated CLL. Between the trimmed V and J ends, which lost 2 bases and 6 bases, there was a span of 7 bases. Germline CDR1 SGHAT, CDR2 FQNNGV. This CDR3 is built from 13 residues. Profiling relied on immunoSEQ multiplex PCR, and the TCRdb table lists in-frame clones only, not all of them. The data hold roughly 130,000 clones, with approximately 81% observed a single time. The genes are TRBV11-2 and TRBJ2-2; no clear D gene. This clonotype originated in a human donor with chronic lymphocytic leukemia. Source: PBMCs, taken after 12 months of ibrutinib treatment. CDR3 amino acids: CASSLLGSGELFF. In DNA form, the CDR3 reads TGTGCCAGCAGCTTATTGGGCTCCGGGGAGCTGTTTTTT.